Presented here are 20 T cell receptor beta chains from one specimen sequenced in a study of T cell responses to AZD1222 COVID-19 vaccine. TCRdb's table, derived via immunoSEQ multiplex PCR, lists solely in-frame clones and lacks some. This table has about 140,000 clones, more than 75% appearing once. The material was peripheral blood, obtained 28 days after the second AZD1222 dose. The receptor source for this set is an adult who received the AZD1222 COVID-19 vaccine.

This chain connects TRBV7-3 to TRBJ1-1; D ambiguous. CDR1 is SGHTA, CDR2 FQGTGA, per germline. This CDR3 has 14 amino acids. The V end lost 4 bases, the J end lost 3 bases, and 12 bases lay between the germline ends. The DNA for the CDR3 is TGTGCCAGCAGCTCCCTTCCGGGTTACACTGAAGCTTTCTTT. Translated, it gives CASSSLPGYTEAFF.

The CDR3 bases are TGTGCCAGCACCGAAGGGACAGGGGTATTGCCAGCCGACAAAGAGACCCAGTACTTC. Protein sequence: CASTEGTGVLPADKETQYF. The V and J genes are TRBV28 and TRBJ2-5; 10 bases fit TRBD1. Germline CDR1 reads MDHEN; CDR2 reads SYDVKM. The CDR3 runs 19 residues. V lost 7 bases to trimming and J lost 3 bases; unmatched junction nucleotides: 20.

This sequence joins TRBV19 and TRBJ2-1; TRBD2 aligns across 11 bases. Germline V gives CDR1 LNHDA, CDR2 SQIVND (reference sequence). This CDR3 is 14 amino acids long. The junction had 8 bases not matched to a gene; V was cut back by 7 bases and J by 9 bases. CDR3 bases: TGTGCCAGTAAGGTTGGACTAGCGGGTGGTGAGCAGTTCTTC. Translated: CASKVGLAGGEQFF.

V and J are TRBV3-1 (or the pseudogene TRBV3-2) and TRBJ2-1, with D maybe TRBD2 (6 bases). The CDR3 is 13 amino acids. The V gene lost 3 bases and the J gene lost 6 bases, with 9 bases spanning the gap. From germline, CDR1 is LGHDT and CDR2 YNNKEL (reference sequence). The CDR3 is CASSQAGSNEQFF. The DNA for the CDR3 is TGTGCCAGCAGCCAGGCGGGGAGCAATGAGCAGTTCTTC.

This clone was seen a few times. This rearrangement joins TRBV28 to TRBJ1-2; D remains ambiguous. Germline V gene data show CDR1 as MDHEN and CDR2 as SYDVKM. The CDR3 has 11 amino acids. V dropped 3 bases and J dropped 7 bases, with 6 bases sitting between them. The CDR3 region is CASSFNAGYTF. CDR3 bases: TGTGCCAGCAGTTTTAACGCTGGCTACACCTTC.

This chain connects TRBV10-2 to TRBJ1-4, with 8 nucleotides matching TRBD1. Trimming took 3 bases from V and 10 from J; bases not matched to a gene: 4. Germline V gene lookup returns CDR1 WSHSY and CDR2 SAAADI. The CDR3 is 13 amino acids. CDR3 sequence: CASSDPGQGKLFF. In DNA, the CDR3 is TGCGCCAGCAGTGATCCCGGACAGGGAAAACTGTTTTTT.

The chain uses TRBV10-2 and TRBJ1-6; D not resolved. V was clipped by 3 bases and J by 11 bases, with 11 bases between them. There are 13 residues in the CDR3. CDR1 and CDR2 from the germline V gene are WSHSY and SAAADI. In DNA form, the CDR3 reads TGCGCCAGCAGTGATTCGGTCCGCGCACCCCTCCACTTT. Encoded protein: CASSDSVRAPLHF.

The V gene is TRBV5-5, the J gene TRBJ1-3; D possibly corresponds to TRBD1 (5 bases). This CDR3 contains 15 residues. Trimming left V 2 bases short and J 0 bases short, with 9 bases between. Germline CDR1 SGHKS, CDR2 YYEKEE (reference sequence). CDR3 sequence: CASSFLTASGNTIYF. In DNA, the CDR3 is TGTGCCAGCAGCTTTTTGACAGCCTCTGGAAACACCATATATTTT.

The CDR3 sequence: CASSEAGAKNIQYF. CDR3 in DNA: TGTGCCAGCAGTGAAGCTGGAGCCAAAAACATTCAGTACTTC. The chain joins TRBV6-1 to TRBJ2-4, with unresolved D. The CDR3 runs 14 residues. The germline gives CDR1 MNHNS, CDR2 SASEGT. Between the trimmed V and J ends, which lost 0 bases and 0 bases, there was a span of 3 bases.

The chain links TRBV9 to TRBJ1-6; 7 bases align to TRBD1. The CDR3 has 16 residues. The germline V gene encodes CDR1 SGDLS and CDR2 YYNGEE. V shed 2 bases, J shed 8 bases, and the junction held 10 bases outside the gene matches. Here the CDR3 reads CASSVTYSGTDSPLHF. The DNA for the CDR3 is TGTGCCAGCAGCGTTACCTATTCCGGGACAGATTCACCCCTCCACTTT.

Here the CDR3 DNA reads TGCAGCGTCGGGGACAGGGACTACACCTTC. Protein sequence: CSVGDRDYTF. The chain combines TRBV29-1 with TRBJ1-2, with TRBD1 identical over 9 bases. Looked up from germline, CDR1 is SQVTM and CDR2 is ANQGSEA. With 6 bases clipped from V and 10 bases from J, the junction kept 3 bases outside the gene matches. This CDR3 region has 10 residues.

V is TRBV28 and J is TRBJ2-2, with 9 bases aligning to TRBD2. CDR1 and CDR2 from the germline V gene are MDHEN and SYDVKM. The CDR3 has 14 amino acids. Trimming removed 11 bases from V and 0 bases from J; junction bases left unmatched: 4. The DNA of the CDR3 is TGTGCCGCGCAGCGGGGGGCGAACACCGGGGAGCTGTTTTTT. Protein product: CAAQRGANTGELFF.

The V and J genes are TRBV25-1 and TRBJ1-4; D possibly corresponds to TRBD1 (5 bases). V was clipped by 1 base and J by 5 bases, with 14 bases between them. The CDR3 loop spans 16 amino acids. Per the germline V gene, CDR1 is MGHDK and CDR2 is SYGVNS. In DNA form, the CDR3 reads TGTGCCAGCAGTGAATGGAGGGACTGGGAGAATGAAAAACTGTTTTTT. Its translation: CASSEWRDWENEKLFF. Full variable domain (remainder filled in from reference TRBV25-1 and TRBJ1-4): EADIYQTPRYLVIGTGKKITLECSQTMGHDKMYWYQQDPGMELHLIHYSYGVNSTEKGDLSSESTVSRIRTEHFPLTLESARPSHTSQYLCASSEWRDWENEKLFFGSGTQLSVL.

This chain joins TRBV19 and TRBJ1-5, with D possibly being TRBD1 (6 bases). CDR3 length: 13 residues. The germline V gene encodes CDR1 LNHDA and CDR2 SQIVND (reference sequence). V was shortened by 6 bases and J by 7 bases, with 13 bases between the two germline ends. CDR3 sequence (DNA): TGTGCCAGTAGGGACAGAGGAGGGCAGCCCCAGCATTTT. Encoded protein: CASRDRGGQPQHF.

This clone was seen once. This sequence joins TRBV1 and TRBJ2-7. TRBV1 is classified as a pseudogene. There are 15 residues in the CDR3. CDR3 DNA: TGCACCAGCAGCCCTGAGATAGGGAAAAACTACGAGCAGTACTTC. The encoded protein is CTSSPEIGKNYEQYF.

The genes are TRBV19 and TRBJ2-3, with D perhaps matching TRBD1 (5 bases). Per germline, CDR1 LNHDA and CDR2 SQIVND (reference sequence). Trimming took off 2 bases at V and 1 base at J, with 7 bases between the two ends. The CDR3 has 14 residues. Written as DNA, the CDR3 is TGTGCCAGTAGTATAAGACAGCGCACAGATACGCAGTATTTT. It is translated as CASSIRQRTDTQYF.

The J gene is TRBJ2-1, the V gene TRBV10-3, with TRBD2 identical over 11 bases. This CDR3 is built from 17 residues. Germline V gene sequence: CDR1 ENHRY, CDR2 SYGVKD. The trim removed 4 bases at V and 6 bases at J, leaving 11 bases unmatched. The CDR3: CAISGMAFSGGANEQFF. Written as DNA, the CDR3 is TGTGCCATCAGTGGGATGGCATTTAGCGGGGGGGCCAATGAGCAGTTCTTC.

The V and J genes are TRBV9 and TRBJ1-1, with no clear D. V shed 0 bases and J shed 0 bases, with 3 bases lying between them. CDR1 and CDR2 from the germline V gene are SGDLS and YYNGEE. The CDR3 sequence is 13 residues long. The CDR3 loop is CASSVEMNTEAFF. For the CDR3, the DNA is TGTGCCAGCAGCGTAGAGATGAACACTGAAGCTTTCTTT.

The chain couples TRBV6-5 to TRBJ2-5, with TRBD1 identical over 11 bases. J was trimmed by 6 bases and V by 0 bases; bases with no gene match: 6. The CDR3 is 16 residues long. Germline lookup yields CDR1 MNHEY and CDR2 SVGAGI. The CDR3 loop is CASSYSRTGGLQTQYF. The CDR3 region has the DNA TGTGCCAGCAGTTACTCGCGGACAGGGGGCTTACAGACCCAGTACTTC.

The J gene is TRBJ1-1, the V gene TRBV5-1; a possible D gene is TRBD1 (6 bases). Germline CDR1 SGHRS, CDR2 YFSETQ. Trimming pared 4 bases from V and 3 bases from J, leaving 19 bases between. The CDR3 covers 16 residues. The CDR3: CASSPGQHTSDTEAFF. The DNA of the CDR3 is TGCGCCAGCAGCCCGGGACAACATACCTCTGACACTGAAGCTTTCTTT.